The clone carrying this T cell receptor beta chain appeared many times. Its antigen remains unidentified. The read ends 3 residues shy of where the CDR3 ends; the end is completed using the germline J gene. Patients and controls were mostly of Caucasian heritage. V trimming: 0 bases; J trimming: 1 base; junction bases outside the gene matches: 7. CDR1 is SGHRS and CDR2 is YFSETQ in the germline V gene. This CDR3 is built from 16 residues. The data were taken from a study of T cell clonality in common variable immunodeficiency. Study-wide results and limits: T cell subpopulation sequencing would be needed to explain CVID clonality. Compared with controls, CVID subjects had fewer shared TCRbeta clones. CVID patient heterogeneity limited repertoire-clinical complication correlations.

Assay used: immunoSEQ multiplex PCR; TCRdb lists only in-frame clones, some missing. Captured here are tens of thousands of clones, none seen once; the top ten comprise around 1.6%. The rearrangement links TRBV5-1 to TRBJ2-7; TRBD1 matches at 7 bases. The sequence was obtained from a person aged 18 to 69 in good health. Specimen: peripheral blood mononuclear cells. CDR3 sequence reads: CASSLAPGTASYEQYF. Incomplete CDR3 DNA: TGCGCCAGCAGCTTGGCTCCCGGGACAGCGTCCTACGAG.